The 23 T cell receptor beta chains reported below all come from one sample, sequenced in a study of blood T cell repertoires in COVID-19. Clones were sequenced by immunoSEQ multiplex PCR, and TCRdb holds only the in-frame ones, with some missing. The sample comprises about 130,000 clones, roughly 87% of which are singletons, and around 27% rests with the top ten. Material: peripheral blood. The receptors were sampled from a woman aged 80 or over with acute or convalescent COVID-19.

The rearrangement links TRBV6-5 to TRBJ1-2; TRBD1 is a possible D gene (5 bases). The CDR3 extends over 15 amino acids. V was clipped by 6 bases and J by 7 bases, with 21 bases between them. CDR1 and CDR2 from the germline V gene are MNHEY and SVGAGI. The chain's CDR3 is CASRLGWGRASGYTF. In DNA form, the CDR3 reads TGTGCCAGCAGGTTAGGATGGGGCAGGGCGAGTGGCTACACCTTC.

CDR3 sequence: CARRTGVGRQGPGLYEQYF. The CDR3 region has the DNA TGTGCCAGAAGAACAGGGGTCGGGCGCCAGGGACCGGGACTGTACGAGCAGTACTTC. This chain connects TRBV19 to TRBJ2-7; TRBD1 might be the D (7 bases). Germline-derived CDR1 and CDR2 are LNHDA and SQIVND (reference sequence). CDR3 size: 19 residues. V was pared by 9 bases and J by 4 bases, with 34 bases between. The full variable domain, completed using reference TRBV19 and TRBJ2-7, is DGGITQSPKYLFRKEGQNVTLSCEQNLNHDAMYWYRQDPGQGLRLIYYSQIVNDFQKGDIAEGYSVSREKKESFPLTVTSAQKNPTAFYLCARRTGVGRQGPGLYEQYFGPGTRLTVT.

The V gene is TRBV12-3 or TRBV12-4, the J gene TRBJ2-7, with D unresolved. This CDR3 comprises 11 residues. Deletions cut 3 bases from V and 6 bases from J, with 6 bases between. The CDR3 loop reads CASSLSGEQYF. The CDR3 coding sequence is TGTGCCAGCAGTTTGAGTGGCGAGCAGTACTTC.

The rearrangement links TRBV7-9 to TRBJ1-2; D is ambiguous. Per the germline V gene, CDR1 is SEHNR and CDR2 is FQNEAQ (reference sequence). The V and J ends lost 5 bases and 3 bases respectively, with 7 bases between them. This CDR3 has 12 amino acids. For the CDR3, the DNA is TGTGCCAGCAGCCTCCAGGACTATGGCTACACCTTC. Amino acid sequence: CASSLQDYGYTF.

The rearrangement links TRBV12-3 or TRBV12-4 to TRBJ1-2; D remains ambiguous. The germline V and J ends were trimmed by 4 bases and 7 bases, with 13 bases remaining between them. This CDR3 region has 13 residues. The CDR3 bases are TGTGCCAGCAGTTATCGGGGATCCGGTGGCTACACCTTC. This sequence encodes CASSYRGSGGYTF.

The V and J genes are TRBV6-6 and TRBJ1-5, with 7 bases identical to TRBD1. This CDR3 has 15 amino acids. Trimming at V came to 0 bases and at J to 3 bases, leaving 2 bases not matched to a gene. In germline, CDR1 is MNHNY, CDR2 SVGAGI (reference sequence). The CDR3 DNA sequence: TGTGCCAGCAGTTACTCGACAGGGAACAATCAGCCCCAGCATTTT. This encodes CASSYSTGNNQPQHF.

This rearrangement joins TRBV3-1 (or the pseudogene TRBV3-2) to TRBJ2-7; 7 bases line up with TRBD2. The V and J ends lost 3 bases and 3 bases, in that order; junction bases with no gene match: 8. CDR1 is LGHDT, CDR2 YNNKEL, per germline (reference sequence). The CDR3 runs to 15 residues. The CDR3 coding sequence is TGTGCCAGCAGCCAGTTCAGCACGGGAGGCTACGAGCAGTACTTC. Protein sequence: CASSQFSTGGYEQYF.

This clone appeared a few times. V is TRBV6-5 and J is TRBJ1-2, with D hard to call. CDR3 length equals 13 residues. Looked up from germline, CDR1 is MNHEY and CDR2 is SVGAGI. V was cut by 4 bases and J by 8 bases, with 14 bases left in between. The CDR3 region has the DNA TGTGCCAGCAGTTTACTGACCTTCGGGGGCTACACCTTC. Encoded protein: CASSLLTFGGYTF.

This chain joins TRBV5-1 and TRBJ1-6; 8 bases map to TRBD1. J gave up 10 bases and V 4 bases, and 7 bases lay outside the gene matches. Germline CDR1 SGHRS, CDR2 YFSETQ. This CDR3 spans 14 amino acids. The CDR3 reads CASSPGQARSPLHF. CDR3 sequence (DNA): TGCGCCAGCAGCCCGGGACAGGCAAGGTCACCCCTCCACTTT.

The V gene is TRBV5-5, the J gene TRBJ2-3; possible D gene TRBD1, 5 bases. CDR3 length: 16 amino acids. The ends were cut back, 4 bases at V and 0 bases at J, with 15 bases in the middle. Germline CDR1 is SGHKS and CDR2 is YYEKEE (reference sequence). The CDR3: CASSDPRVRSTDTQYF. Here the CDR3 DNA reads TGTGCCAGCAGCGATCCCAGGGTAAGGAGCACAGATACGCAGTATTTT.

The rearrangement uses TRBV29-1 and TRBJ2-1; 9 bases map to TRBD1. The CDR3 loop spans 14 amino acids. V gave up 1 base and J gave up 3 bases; unmatched junction bases: 1. In germline, CDR1 is SQVTM, CDR2 ANQGSEA. CDR3 sequence reads: CSVEGDRDYNEQFF. CDR3 sequence (DNA): TGCAGCGTTGAAGGGGACAGGGACTACAATGAGCAGTTCTTC.

The CDR3 loop is CATQGGADYEQYV. Here the CDR3 DNA reads TGCGCCACCCAGGGAGGCGCGGATTACGAGCAGTACGTC. The gene calls are TRBV4-1 and TRBJ2-7; D is perhaps TRBD2 (6 bases). Deletions cut 10 bases from V and 4 bases from J, with 17 bases between. The CDR3 extends over 13 amino acids. Germline CDR1 and CDR2: MGHRA and YSYEKL.

This clone appeared once. This rearrangement joins TRBV27 to TRBJ1-1, with TRBD1 identical over 7 bases. This CDR3 spans 15 amino acids. Germline trimming cut 6 bases from V and 0 bases from J; bases unmatched to any gene: 7. Germline V gene sequence: CDR1 MNHEY, CDR2 SMNVEV (reference sequence). The CDR3 region is CASRQTGTMNTEAFF. The CDR3 DNA is TGTGCCAGCAGACAGACAGGGACCATGAACACTGAAGCTTTCTTT.

This clone was picked up a small number of times. The V gene is TRBV29-1, the J gene TRBJ2-1; D gene unclear. The germline V gene encodes CDR1 SQVTM and CDR2 ANQGSEA. V shed 4 bases and J shed 1 base, with 5 bases lying between them. This CDR3 has 12 residues. The CDR3 reads CSVGRSYNEQFF. The CDR3 nucleotides are TGCAGCGTTGGCAGGTCCTACAATGAGCAGTTCTTC.

The chain employs TRBV5-6 and TRBJ2-5, with TRBD2 matching 8 bases. In germline, CDR1 is SGHDT, CDR2 YYEEEE. This CDR3 region has 14 residues. After removal of 4 bases from V and 0 bases from J, the junction contained 2 bases not matched to a gene. CDR3 sequence: CASSRAGDQETQYF. The CDR3 DNA is TGTGCCAGCAGCAGAGCGGGGGACCAAGAGACCCAGTACTTC.

This clone has a single count. This chain uses TRBV6-6 with TRBJ1-5; D is perhaps TRBD1 (5 bases). CDR1 is MNHNY and CDR2 is SVGAGI in the germline V gene (reference sequence). CDR3 length equals 13 residues. The V gene lost 2 bases and the J gene lost 8 bases, with 10 bases spanning the gap. CDR3 sequence (DNA): TGTGCCAGCAGTTACGGGGGGGGGAAGCCCCAGCATTTT. This codes for CASSYGGGKPQHF.

The chain uses TRBV15 and TRBJ2-5; D gene unclear. The V gene's germline CDR1 is LNHNV and CDR2 YYDKDF (reference sequence). The V end lost 5 bases, the J end lost 1 base, and 8 bases lay between the germline ends. The CDR3 runs to 13 residues. The CDR3 loop is CATSPDTQETQYF. The CDR3 coding sequence is TGTGCCACCAGCCCCGACACCCAAGAGACCCAGTACTTC.

The chain carries TRBV7-2 and TRBJ1-1, with TRBD1 as a possible D gene (6 bases). CDR3 length: 13 residues. Germline V gives CDR1 SGHTA, CDR2 FQGNSA. Trimming removed 4 bases from V and 7 bases from J, with 13 bases in between. Here the CDR3 reads CASSSQGMGEAFF. The DNA for the CDR3 is TGTGCCAGCAGCTCCCAGGGGATGGGTGAAGCTTTCTTT.

This chain links TRBV9 with TRBJ2-2, with 12 bases that match TRBD2. Trimming removed 3 bases from V and 4 bases from J; junction bases left unmatched: 7. Germline V gives CDR1 SGDLS, CDR2 YYNGEE. The CDR3 has 17 residues. The CDR3 loop is CASSGPLAGGVTGELFF. The CDR3 region has the DNA TGTGCCAGCAGCGGACCACTAGCGGGGGGCGTCACCGGGGAGCTGTTTTTT. The full variable domain, with the rest looked up from reference TRBV9 and TRBJ2-2, is DSGVTQTPKHLITATGQRVTLRCSPRSGDLSVYWYQQSLDQGLQFLIQYYNGEERAKGNILERFSAQQFPDLHSELNLSSLELGDSALYFCASSGPLAGGVTGELFFGEGSRLTVL.

The chain carries TRBV9 and TRBJ2-5; 14 bases are a match to TRBD2. This CDR3 has 18 amino acids. Germline lookup yields CDR1 SGDLS and CDR2 YYNGEE. Losses at the gene ends were 3 bases for V and 2 bases for J; bases not matched to a gene: 9. In DNA form, the CDR3 reads TGTGCCAGCAGCGCCGGGACTAGCGGGGGAGGGTGGCAAGAGACCCAGTACTTC. Its translation is CASSAGTSGGGWQETQYF.

V usage is TRBV13 and J usage is TRBJ1-3; D gene uncertain. The CDR3 runs 13 residues. Germline V gives CDR1 PRHDT, CDR2 FYEKMQ (reference sequence). V lost 4 bases and J 4 bases, leaving 8 bases between the germline ends. CDR3 nucleotide sequence: TGTGCCAGCAGCTCGGGGTCAGGAAACACCATATATTTT. Protein product: CASSSGSGNTIYF.

The chain combines TRBV20-1 with TRBJ1-1; no firm D call. The V gene's germline CDR1 is DFQATT and CDR2 SNEGSKA (reference sequence). Trimming removed 5 bases from V and 4 bases from J, with 8 bases in between. CDR3 size: 11 residues. The CDR3 here is CSALFLTEAFF. As DNA, the CDR3 is TGCAGTGCTCTTTTTCTCACTGAAGCTTTCTTT.

The rearrangement uses TRBV5-1 and TRBJ1-1; the match to TRBD1 covers 7 bases. With 4 bases clipped from V and 2 bases from J, the junction kept 5 bases outside the gene matches. CDR1 is SGHRS, CDR2 YFSETQ, per germline. This CDR3 is 14 amino acids long. The CDR3 DNA sequence: TGCGCCAGCAGCGAGGGACAGTTCAACACTGAAGCTTTCTTT. It is translated as CASSEGQFNTEAFF.